The count of the clone carrying this T cell receptor (beta chain) is one. The data derive from a study of blood T cell repertoires in COVID-19. Clones were sequenced by immunoSEQ multiplex PCR, and TCRdb holds only the in-frame ones, with some missing. The data hold 400,000 or so clones, with more than 80% observed a single time. The clonotype comes from a young man who had recovered from COVID-19. Sequences were obtained from PBMCs or T cells enriched from blood (not recorded which).

CDR3 region: CASSLPLAGEEQFF. The CDR3 DNA is TGCGCCAGCAGCTTGCCACTAGCGGGAGAGGAGCAGTTCTTC. V usage is TRBV5-1 and J usage is TRBJ2-1; TRBD2 matches 11 bases. The CDR3 totals 14 residues. Germline CDR1 and CDR2: SGHRS and YFSETQ. The V and J ends lost 1 base and 10 bases, in that order; junction bases with no gene match: 4.